These 28 T cell receptor beta chains originate from one sample sequenced in a study of blood T cell repertoires in COVID-19. Produced via immunoSEQ multiplex PCR; TCRdb's table is partial and in-frame only. The sample consists of around 270,000 clones, about 87% of them appearing once. Input material: peripheral blood. Every receptor here comes from a woman in her forties or fifties with acute or convalescent COVID-19.

The CDR3 coding sequence is TGTGCCAGCAGCCAAAACGGCGGCCAAGAGACCCAGTACTTC. This gives the protein CASSQNGGQETQYF. The chain links TRBV3-1 (or the pseudogene TRBV3-2) to TRBJ2-5; D unresolved. CDR3 size: 14 residues. Trimming pared 2 bases from V and 1 base from J, leaving 8 bases between. CDR1 LGHDT and CDR2 YNNKEL come from the germline V gene (reference sequence).

This clone has only one observation. The chain carries TRBV7-3 and TRBJ2-2, with a weak D call TRBD1 (7 bases). V was cut by 5 bases and J by 7 bases, with 20 bases left in between. This CDR3 comprises 16 residues. The germline V gene has CDR1 SGHTA and CDR2 FQGTGA. CDR3: CASSPRGPRRGGELFF. Here the CDR3 DNA reads TGTGCCAGCAGCCCTAGGGGGCCTCGGCGGGGCGGGGAGCTGTTTTTT.

This clone was observed a single time. The chain employs TRBV19 and TRBJ1-5, with a possible D match to TRBD1 (6 bases). With 9 bases removed from V and 0 bases from J, the gap between germline ends came to 12 bases. Germline lookup yields CDR1 LNHDA and CDR2 SQIVND (reference sequence). This CDR3 spans 14 amino acids. The CDR3, as DNA: TGTGCCAGCTACAGGGCGTATAGCAATCAGCCCCAGCATTTT. It yields the protein CASYRAYSNQPQHF.

V and J are TRBV19 and TRBJ2-1; 8 bases line up with TRBD1. V lost 5 bases to trimming and J lost 9 bases; unmatched junction nucleotides: 9. This CDR3 is 14 amino acids long. In germline, CDR1 is LNHDA, CDR2 SQIVND (reference sequence). The CDR3 DNA sequence: TGTGCCAGTAGTCCCCCGACAGGGGCCGCTGAGCAGTTCTTC. Amino acid sequence: CASSPPTGAAEQFF.

The genes are TRBV6-5 and TRBJ1-6; 7 bases fit TRBD1. The CDR3 is 14 residues long. Per the germline V gene, CDR1 is MNHEY and CDR2 is SVGAGI. Trimming removed 6 bases from V and 5 bases from J; junction bases left unmatched: 4. The DNA for the CDR3 is TGTGCCAGCAGCTCAGGGGGAGATAATTCACCCCTCCACTTT. It translates to CASSSGGDNSPLHF.

This chain uses TRBV2 with TRBJ1-6, with 8 nucleotides matching TRBD1. After removal of 4 bases from V and 5 bases from J, the junction contained 10 bases not matched to a gene. Germline V gene lookup returns CDR1 SNHLY and CDR2 FYNNEI. This CDR3 is built from 17 residues. The DNA of the CDR3 is TGTGCCAGCAGTGGGCGGGACAGGCGGTTTAATAATTCACCCCTCCACTTT. Translated, it gives CASSGRDRRFNNSPLHF.

The chain recombines TRBV28 with TRBJ2-5; 7 bases align to TRBD2. Germline CDR1 reads MDHEN; CDR2 reads SYDVKM. V was clipped by 5 bases and J by 6 bases; unmatched bases: 9. The CDR3 extends over 14 amino acids. The chain's CDR3 is CASSRPQGGKTQYF. CDR3 in DNA: TGTGCCAGCAGTCGACCTCAGGGAGGGAAGACCCAGTACTTC.

The chain carries TRBV15 and TRBJ1-6, with 10 nucleotides matching TRBD1. The CDR3 is made up of 18 amino acids. V shed 5 bases and J 7 bases; nucleotides not matched to a gene: 14. Germline CDR1 LNHNV, CDR2 YYDKDF (reference sequence). CDR3 sequence: CATSGPRQGAFGNSPLHF. In DNA form, the CDR3 reads TGTGCCACCAGCGGTCCCCGACAGGGGGCTTTCGGGAATTCACCCCTCCACTTT.

The table lists this clone with a few counts. The chain uses TRBV5-1 and TRBJ1-1, with D unresolved. V shed 1 base and J shed 2 bases, with 3 bases lying between them. The CDR3 is made up of 12 amino acids. Germline V CDR1 and CDR2: SGHRS, YFSETQ. CDR3 region: CASSLQNTEAFF. CDR3 DNA sequence: TGCGCCAGCAGCTTGCAAAACACTGAAGCTTTCTTT.

This chain links TRBV3-1 (or the pseudogene TRBV3-2) with TRBJ1-1; D perhaps matches TRBD1 (6 bases). From germline, CDR1 is LGHDT and CDR2 YNNKEL (reference sequence). The V end lost 3 bases, the J end lost 3 bases, and 11 bases lay between the germline ends. CDR3 size: 14 residues. The CDR3 here is CASSQTDRYTEAFF. CDR3 in DNA: TGTGCCAGCAGCCAGACAGACAGGTACACTGAAGCTTTCTTT.

V is TRBV18 and J is TRBJ1-5, with D possibly TRBD1 on 5 matching bases. Germline V gene lookup returns CDR1 KGHSH and CDR2 LQKENI. V was shortened by 2 bases and J by 4 bases, with 9 bases between the two germline ends. This CDR3 is built from 14 residues. The CDR3 DNA sequence: TGTGCCAGCTCACCAGACAGTGGAAATCAGCCCCAGCATTTT. It codes for CASSPDSGNQPQHF.

The chain employs TRBV7-9 and TRBJ1-4; 9 bases agree with TRBD1. Looked up from germline, CDR1 is SEHNR and CDR2 is FQNEAQ (reference sequence). V gave up 4 bases and J gave up 4 bases; unmatched junction bases: 1. CDR3 length: 14 residues. This CDR3 is CASSSGQGNEKLFF. CDR3 nucleotides: TGTGCCAGCAGCTCGGGACAGGGTAATGAAAAACTGTTTTTT.

The gene calls are TRBV7-3 and TRBJ1-1; no clear D gene. The CDR3 is made up of 14 amino acids. V was clipped by 5 bases and J by 3 bases, with 13 bases between them. The germline V gene has CDR1 SGHTA and CDR2 FQGTGA. The CDR3 region is CASSRQRGDTEAFF. CDR3 sequence (DNA): TGTGCCAGCAGCCGCCAGCGAGGTGACACTGAAGCTTTCTTT.

The chain joins TRBV6-5 to TRBJ2-7, with TRBD2 matching 8 bases. The CDR3 has 14 residues. The ends lost 7 bases at V and 5 bases at J; junction bases unmatched: 10. Per germline, CDR1 MNHEY and CDR2 SVGAGI. In DNA, the CDR3 is TGTGCCAGCATCAAAAGCGGGAGTCTCAACGAGCAGTACTTC. Its protein product is CASIKSGSLNEQYF.

The rearrangement uses TRBV28 and TRBJ1-5; maybe TRBD1 (5 bases). Trimming removed 11 bases from V and 8 bases from J, with 16 bases in between. Germline V lookup: CDR1 MDHEN, CDR2 SYDVKM. The CDR3 extends over 12 amino acids. CDR3 DNA: TGTGCCCTAGGAGGGGCGGCGGAGCCCCAGCATTTT. Translated, it gives CALGGAAEPQHF.

This chain connects TRBV4-1 to TRBJ2-5, with D perhaps matching TRBD2 (6 bases). Germline CDR1 is MGHRA and CDR2 is YSYEKL. The CDR3 consists of 14 residues. Trimming removed 4 bases at V and 5 bases at J, with 14 bases between. For the CDR3, the DNA is TGCGCCAGCAGCCCGAGACTAGTATGGGAGACCCAGTACTTC. It is translated as CASSPRLVWETQYF.

The J gene is TRBJ1-2, the V gene TRBV5-1; D call uncertain. Trimming cost V 4 bases and J 3 bases, with 13 bases left between them. CDR3 length: 14 amino acids. The germline V gene encodes CDR1 SGHRS and CDR2 YFSETQ. The CDR3 bases are TGCGCCAGCAGCGGGAGTTATCGGTACTATGGCTACACCTTC. It specifies CASSGSYRYYGYTF.

The V and J genes are TRBV19 and TRBJ2-6; 8 bases map to TRBD1. Germline CDR1 and CDR2: LNHDA and SQIVND (reference sequence). This CDR3 comprises 15 residues. The ends lost 6 bases at V and 4 bases at J; junction bases unmatched: 5. CDR3 coding DNA: TGTGCCAGTAGCCAGGGGGCGCGGGGGGCCAACGTCCTGACTTTC. It codes for CASSQGARGANVLTF.

The rearrangement uses TRBV30 and TRBJ1-6; tentative D call: TRBD1 (5 bases). The V gene lost 3 bases and the J gene lost 3 bases, with 21 bases spanning the gap. The CDR3 is 18 amino acids. The germline CDR1 and CDR2 sequences are GTSNPN and SVGIG (reference sequence). CDR3 in DNA: TGTGCCTGGAGGATCCGGGACTCCCTCCCAGTCTATAATTCACCCCTCCACTTT. Protein: CAWRIRDSLPVYNSPLHF.

The chain is built from TRBV7-2 and TRBJ1-1, with a weak D call TRBD1 (5 bases). The CDR3 totals 13 residues. Trimming took off 5 bases at V and 4 bases at J, with 11 bases between the two ends. Germline CDR1 reads SGHTA; CDR2 reads FQGNSA. CDR3 sequence: CASSLTGPTEAFF. CDR3 coding DNA: TGTGCCAGCAGCCTCACAGGACCCACTGAAGCTTTCTTT. The full variable domain, rest sourced from reference TRBV7-2 and TRBJ1-1, is GAGVSQSPSNKVTEKGKDVELRCDPISGHTALYWYRQSLGQGLEFLIYFQGNSAPDKSGLPSDRFSAERTGGSVSTLTIQRTQQEDSAVYLCASSLTGPTEAFFGQGTRLTVV.

This chain joins TRBV6-5 and TRBJ2-7; 8 bases map to TRBD1. Germline V gives CDR1 MNHEY, CDR2 SVGAGI. There are 14 residues in the CDR3. The trim removed 2 bases at V and 3 bases at J, leaving 3 bases unmatched. CDR3 in amino acids: CASSYGQGLYEQYF. Written as DNA, the CDR3 is TGTGCCAGCAGTTACGGACAGGGCCTCTACGAGCAGTACTTC.

V is TRBV24-1 and J is TRBJ2-7; 10 bases are a match to TRBD2. Germline V gene data show CDR1 as KGHDR and CDR2 as SFDVKD. Losses at the gene ends were 3 bases for V and 2 bases for J; bases not matched to a gene: 3. The CDR3 spans 15 residues. The CDR3 protein is CATSDRLAGAYEQYF. Written as DNA, the CDR3 is TGTGCCACCAGTGATCGGCTAGCGGGAGCCTACGAGCAGTACTTC.

In its sample, this clone was seen once. The rearrangement links TRBV11-2 to TRBJ1-1; D gene uncertain. Trimming took off 6 bases at V and 4 bases at J, with 12 bases between the two ends. This CDR3 is built from 13 residues. Germline V lookup: CDR1 SGHAT, CDR2 FQNNGV. CDR3 sequence (DNA): TGTGCCAGCAGTTTAACAGCCCTCACTGAAGCTTTCTTT. Protein product: CASSLTALTEAFF.

V usage is TRBV6-1 and J usage is TRBJ1-5; D call uncertain. CDR3 size: 15 residues. Trimming shortened V by 1 base and J by 9 bases, and 16 bases separated the two germline ends. Germline V lookup: CDR1 MNHNS, CDR2 SASEGT. CDR3 sequence (DNA): TGTGCCAGCAGTGAAGTGGAAGACTACTACCTGCCCCAGCATTTT. It encodes CASSEVEDYYLPQHF.

The CDR3 sequence: CASSARTNTGELFF. The CDR3 DNA reads as TGTGCCAGCAGCGCCCGGACAAACACCGGGGAGCTGTTTTTT. The V gene is TRBV9, the J gene TRBJ2-2; possible D gene TRBD1, 5 bases. V was clipped by 3 bases and J by 2 bases, with 8 bases between them. The CDR3 spans 14 residues. CDR1 is SGDLS and CDR2 is YYNGEE in the germline V gene.

This rearrangement joins TRBV21-1 to TRBJ1-2; TRBD1 reflects the table's D call only, with no check against the DNA. TRBV21-1 is labeled a pseudogene. The length of the CDR3 is 15 residues. CDR3 bases: TGTGCCAGCAGCAAACCCCAGGAAACTAACTATGGCTACACCTTC. Its protein is CASSKPQETNYGYTF.

This rearrangement joins TRBV28 to TRBJ1-2, with no clear D. The CDR3 extends over 13 amino acids. Germline V gives CDR1 MDHEN, CDR2 SYDVKM. The V gene lost 6 bases and the J gene lost 2 bases, with 10 bases spanning the gap. The CDR3 reads CASRLTENYGYTF. In DNA, the CDR3 is TGTGCCAGCAGGCTAACAGAGAACTATGGCTACACCTTC.

The chain is built from TRBV7-2 and TRBJ2-7; D remains unclear. Per germline, CDR1 SGHTA and CDR2 FQGNSA. This CDR3 is built from 14 residues. Trimming stripped 3 bases from V and 0 bases from J, with 9 bases between. The CDR3 sequence: CASSFSGSSYEQYF. The CDR3 bases are TGTGCCAGCAGCTTTTCCGGTTCCTCCTACGAGCAGTACTTC.